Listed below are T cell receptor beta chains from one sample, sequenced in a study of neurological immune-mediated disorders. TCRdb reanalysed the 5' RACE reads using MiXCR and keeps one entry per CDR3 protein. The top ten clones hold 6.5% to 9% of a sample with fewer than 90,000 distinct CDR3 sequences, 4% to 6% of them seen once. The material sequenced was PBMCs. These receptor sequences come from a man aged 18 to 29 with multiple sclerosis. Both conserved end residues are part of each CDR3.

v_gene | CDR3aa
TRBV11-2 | CASSLGRGDTGELFF
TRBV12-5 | CASGLGTGGADTQYF
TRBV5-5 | CASSLMGGRTNTGELFF
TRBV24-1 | CATSASGAEAFF
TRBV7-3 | CASSLTRRDSPLHF
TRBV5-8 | CASSLVVGVNEQFF
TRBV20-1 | CSARVGAGRNEQFF
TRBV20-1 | CSAEDRYQNF
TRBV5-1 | CASSSRDPSYEQYF
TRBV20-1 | CSAHRGGNNQPQHF
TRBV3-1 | CASSLWTGGYTF
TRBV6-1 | CASNPEGGGSYNEQFF
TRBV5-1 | CASSSELGYGYTF
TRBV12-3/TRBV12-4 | CASSFLWGGDSPLNF
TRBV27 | CASSSHRGSYNSPLNF
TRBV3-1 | CASSQGQGNTEAFF
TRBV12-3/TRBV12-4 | CASSLDRGVGELFF
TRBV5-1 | CASTRDLNYGYTF
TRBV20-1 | CSVTPGIRISNQPQHF
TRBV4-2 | CASSQDLGYYGYTF
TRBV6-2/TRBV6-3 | CASSYGNLNTEAFF
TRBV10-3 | CAISSGTGYFYEQYF
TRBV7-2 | CASSPRGQSAEAFF
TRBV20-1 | CSARPSGESNSPLHF
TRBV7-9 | CASSSWTVNYGYTF
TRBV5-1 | CASSATSGVGNEQFF
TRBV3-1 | CASSQDLASNQPQHF
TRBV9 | CASSRAGGSYEQYF
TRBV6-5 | CASRPWGRDGEKLFF
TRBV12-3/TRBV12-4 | CASSFGTLTDTQYF
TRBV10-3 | CAISGKGAGGYTF
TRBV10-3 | CAISESRLANSNEQFF
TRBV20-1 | CSARINSGEQFF
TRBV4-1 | CASSHRRQGEDGYTF
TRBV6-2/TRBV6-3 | CASSYGPGLVVRNEQFF
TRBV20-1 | CKGAGKNGYTF
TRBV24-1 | CATSEGGGIQNYGYTF
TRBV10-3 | CAIRHVNNEQFF
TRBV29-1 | CSVSVGVNTEAFF
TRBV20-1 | CSARDLHTQYF
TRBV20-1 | CSAPSLDYSNQPQHF
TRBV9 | CASSVSQDQTELFF
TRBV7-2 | CASRGTGATNEQFF
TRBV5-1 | CASSLGLAGALYNEQFF
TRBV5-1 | CASSLGVAGSNTEAFF
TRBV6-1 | CASSEVPGADTQYF
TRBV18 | CASSNLGQGRSPLHF
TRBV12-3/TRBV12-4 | CASSQYKETQYF
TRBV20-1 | CSAGTHRDRGLREQYF
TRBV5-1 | CASSSLARTDTQYF
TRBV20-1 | CSAGSDRGKDYGYTF
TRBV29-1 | CSVIDGHTEAFF
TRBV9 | CASRPSDGYNEQFF
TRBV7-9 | CASSLAGSQPQNF